Presented here are 8 T cell receptor beta chains from one specimen sequenced in a study of shared clonotypes between healthy human individuals. Naive CD8 populations comprised CD45RO-negative cells positively selected for CCR7, excluding terminally differentiated effector memory CD45RA+ cells. The table came from immunoSEQ multiplex PCR; TCRdb's copy has only in-frame clones and leaves some out. Among about 2.1 million clones listed, just over 90% were seen once. The sequenced sample was naive CD8+ T cells from PBMCs. The receptors come from a young man in good health. Some clones in this sample may be carry-over from other donors' samples.

The chain is built from TRBV5-1 and TRBJ1-3; D gene uncertain. V lost 0 bases and J 4 bases, leaving 11 bases between the germline ends. This CDR3 contains 15 residues. Germline V gene data show CDR1 as SGHRS and CDR2 as YFSETQ. Here the CDR3 reads CASSLGIGAGNTIYF. DNA of the CDR3: TGCGCCAGCAGCTTGGGTATAGGAGCCGGAAACACCATATATTTT.

The chain couples TRBV7-8 to TRBJ2-7; TRBD1 matches at 7 bases. CDR3 length equals 12 residues. The V and J ends lost 8 bases and 6 bases, in that order; junction bases with no gene match: 7. Germline loops: CDR1 SGHVS, CDR2 FQNEAQ. The CDR3: CASGDSPSEQYF. The DNA of the CDR3 is TGTGCCAGCGGGGACAGCCCGTCCGAGCAGTACTTC.

V and J are TRBV7-3 and TRBJ1-4; TRBD1 aligns across 7 bases. The CDR3 extends over 12 amino acids. V gave up 11 bases and J gave up 4 bases; unmatched junction bases: 4. CDR1 and CDR2 from the germline V gene are SGHTA and FQGTGA. CDR3 sequence reads: CAWRGRNEKLFF. The CDR3 coding sequence is TGTGCCTGGAGGGGGCGTAATGAAAAACTGTTTTTT.

This rearrangement joins TRBV6-5 to TRBJ2-1; 8 bases are a match to TRBD1. After removal of 5 bases from V and 5 bases from J, the junction contained 5 bases not matched to a gene. CDR3 length equals 14 residues. From germline, CDR1 is MNHEY and CDR2 SVGAGI. The CDR3 protein is CASSRTGSNNEQFF. Here the CDR3 DNA reads TGTGCCAGCAGTAGGACAGGGTCCAACAATGAGCAGTTCTTC.

The chain has TRBV7-9 and TRBJ2-3, with D unresolved. V lost 2 bases to trimming and J lost 4 bases, with 13 bases between them. The CDR3 runs to 15 residues. Germline V gene sequence: CDR1 SEHNR, CDR2 FQNEAQ (reference sequence). The CDR3, as DNA: TGTGCCAGCAGCTTATCGCGGATGTTGGCAGATACGCAGTATTTT. It translates to CASSLSRMLADTQYF.

J is TRBJ2-5 and V is TRBV28; TRBD2 agrees at 7 bases. Germline CDR1 and CDR2: MDHEN and SYDVKM. The CDR3 spans 16 residues. The V gene end was trimmed by 5 bases and the J gene end by 5 bases; junction bases not matched to a gene: 14. CDR3 residues: CASSPPRRENVETQYF. The CDR3 DNA reads as TGTGCCAGCAGTCCACCCCGGCGGGAGAACGTGGAGACCCAGTACTTC. Filled out from reference TRBV28 and TRBJ2-5, the complete variable domain reads DVKVTQSSRYLVKRTGEKVFLECVQDMDHENMFWYRQDPGLGLRLIYFSYDVKMKEKGDIPEGYSVSREKKERFSLILESASTNQTSMYLCASSPPRRENVETQYFGPGTRLLVL.

Here the CDR3 reads CASSVSGTGSSETQYF. In DNA, the CDR3 is TGTGCCAGCAGCGTATCGGGGACAGGGAGTTCTGAGACCCAGTACTTC. The V and J genes are TRBV9 and TRBJ2-5; TRBD1 matches 9 bases. J was trimmed by 5 bases and V by 1 base; bases with no gene match: 9. There are 16 residues in the CDR3. From germline, CDR1 is SGDLS and CDR2 YYNGEE.

The table lists this clone with a few counts. The V gene is TRBV5-1, the J gene TRBJ2-7; 7 nucleotides match TRBD2. The length of the CDR3 is 14 residues. V shed 0 bases, J shed 4 bases, and the junction held 4 bases outside the gene matches. From germline, CDR1 is SGHRS and CDR2 YFSETQ. Here the CDR3 DNA reads TGCGCCAGCAGCTTGGAGGTGCGGGGGTACGAGCAGTACTTC. Translated, it gives CASSLEVRGYEQYF.